This TCR beta chain derives from a study of somatic mutations in cytotoxic T cells in rheumatoid arthritis. About the research overall: Flow sorting at nearly 100% purity was applied to some V beta antibody-stained T-cell populations, which included V beta1+ cells sequenced for TCRB.

A few counts support this clone. Antigen specificity is unknown. Broader study findings: Compared with age-matched healthy controls, rheumatoid arthritis patients did not differ significantly in CD8+ T-cell clonality. Reported slight underrepresentation of TRBV07 in rheumatoid arthritis patients was not subjected to multiple-comparison adjustment. In about an eighth of the 65 patients, the largest CD8+ clone exceeded 20% of CD8+ cells.

Generated by immunoSEQ multiplex PCR, the TCRdb table keeps only in-frame clones and is missing some. The table lists approximately 15,000 clones, around 70% of them singletons. The CDR3 contains 14 residues. Germline lookup yields CDR1 ENHRY and CDR2 SYGVKD. Trimming took 6 bases from V and 3 from J, leaving 12 bases between them. This TCR came from an adult with rheumatoid arthritis. The chain recombines TRBV10-3 with TRBJ1-5, with a tentative D call TRBD1 (6 bases). The sample consisted of CD8+ T cells sorted from blood. The CDR3 DNA reads as TGTGCCATCAGGCCGGGGGACATCAATCAGCCCCAGCATTTT. Protein: CAIRPGDINQPQHF.